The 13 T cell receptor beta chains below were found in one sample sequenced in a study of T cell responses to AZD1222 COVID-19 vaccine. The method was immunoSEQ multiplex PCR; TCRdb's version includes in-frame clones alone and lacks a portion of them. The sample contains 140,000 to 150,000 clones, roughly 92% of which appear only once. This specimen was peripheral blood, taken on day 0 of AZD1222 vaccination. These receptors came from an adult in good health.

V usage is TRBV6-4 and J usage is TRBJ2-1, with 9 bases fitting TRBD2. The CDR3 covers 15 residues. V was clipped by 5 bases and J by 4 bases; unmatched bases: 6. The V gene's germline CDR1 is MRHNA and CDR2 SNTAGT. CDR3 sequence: CASSTRLAAYNEQFF. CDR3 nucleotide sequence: TGTGCCAGCAGTACCAGACTAGCGGCTTACAATGAGCAGTTCTTC.

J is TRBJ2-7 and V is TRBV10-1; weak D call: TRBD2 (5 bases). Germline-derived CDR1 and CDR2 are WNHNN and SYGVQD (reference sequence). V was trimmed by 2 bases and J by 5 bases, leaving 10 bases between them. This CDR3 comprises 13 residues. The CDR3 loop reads CASSEGGTDEQYF. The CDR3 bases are TGCGCCAGCAGTGAGGGAGGCACGGACGAGCAGTACTTC.

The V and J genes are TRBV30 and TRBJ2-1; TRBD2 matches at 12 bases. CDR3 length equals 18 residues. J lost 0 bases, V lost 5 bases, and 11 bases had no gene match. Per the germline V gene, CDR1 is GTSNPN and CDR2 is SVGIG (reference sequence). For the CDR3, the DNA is TGTGCCTGGGCCCGACTAGCGGGAGACCCTCGCTCCTACAATGAGCAGTTCTTC. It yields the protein CAWARLAGDPRSYNEQFF.

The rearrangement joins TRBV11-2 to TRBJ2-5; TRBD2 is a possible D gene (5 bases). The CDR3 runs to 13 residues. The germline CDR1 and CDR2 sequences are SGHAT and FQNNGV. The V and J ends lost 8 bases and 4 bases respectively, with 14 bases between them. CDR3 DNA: TGTGCCAGCTACGGCCTAGCAGGAGAGACCCAGTACTTC. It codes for CASYGLAGETQYF.

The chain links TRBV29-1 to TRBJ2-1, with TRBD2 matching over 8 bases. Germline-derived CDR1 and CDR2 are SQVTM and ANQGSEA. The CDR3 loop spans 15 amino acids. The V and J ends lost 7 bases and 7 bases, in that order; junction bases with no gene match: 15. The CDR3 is CSATPGTRFINEQFF. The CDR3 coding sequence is TGCAGCGCAACCCCCGGGACTAGGTTTATAAATGAGCAGTTCTTC.

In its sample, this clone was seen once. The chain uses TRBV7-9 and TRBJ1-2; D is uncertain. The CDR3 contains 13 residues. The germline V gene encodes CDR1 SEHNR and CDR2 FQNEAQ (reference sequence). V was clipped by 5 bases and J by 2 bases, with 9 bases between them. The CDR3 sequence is CASSPAGNYGYTF. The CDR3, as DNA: TGTGCCAGCAGCCCCGCGGGGAACTATGGCTACACCTTC.

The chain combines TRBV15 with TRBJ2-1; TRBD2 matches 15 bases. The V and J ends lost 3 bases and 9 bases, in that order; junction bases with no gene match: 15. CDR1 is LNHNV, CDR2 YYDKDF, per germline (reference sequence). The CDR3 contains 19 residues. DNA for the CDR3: TGTGCCACCAGCAGCGCGACTTGGACTAGCGGGAGGGAAGGGAGTGAGCAGTTCTTC. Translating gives CATSSATWTSGREGSEQFF.

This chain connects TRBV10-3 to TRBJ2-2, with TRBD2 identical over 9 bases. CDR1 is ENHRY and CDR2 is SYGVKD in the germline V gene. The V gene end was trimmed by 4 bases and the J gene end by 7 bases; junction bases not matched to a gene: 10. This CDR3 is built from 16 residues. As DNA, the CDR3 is TGTGCCATCAGTGGCCTGGCGGGAGGGCTTGGCGGGGAGCTGTTTTTT. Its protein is CAISGLAGGLGGELFF.

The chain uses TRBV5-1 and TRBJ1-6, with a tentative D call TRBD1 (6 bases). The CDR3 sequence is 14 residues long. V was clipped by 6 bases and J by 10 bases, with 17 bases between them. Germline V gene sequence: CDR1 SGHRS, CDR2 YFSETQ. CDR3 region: CASTSWRGMSPLHF. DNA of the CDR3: TGCGCCAGCACCTCCTGGAGGGGGATGTCACCCCTCCACTTT.

The CDR3 nucleotides read TGTGCCAGCTCCCTGGGGTTGACGAATGAAAAACTGTTTTTT. The encoded protein is CASSLGLTNEKLFF. The chain recombines TRBV28 with TRBJ1-4; the D is unclear. V was pared by 8 bases and J by 5 bases, with 15 bases between. The CDR3 covers 14 residues. Germline CDR1 and CDR2: MDHEN and SYDVKM.

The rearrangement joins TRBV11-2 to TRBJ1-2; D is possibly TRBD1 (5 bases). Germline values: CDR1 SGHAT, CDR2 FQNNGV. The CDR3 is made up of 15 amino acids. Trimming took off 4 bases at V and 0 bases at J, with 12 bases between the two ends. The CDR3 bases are TGTGCCAGCAGCTGGAACTGGGACTCTAACTATGGCTACACCTTC. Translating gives CASSWNWDSNYGYTF. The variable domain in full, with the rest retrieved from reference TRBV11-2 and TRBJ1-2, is EAGVAQSPRYKIIEKRQSVAFWCNPISGHATLYWYQQILGQGPKLLIQFQNNGVVDDSQLPKDRFSAERLKGVDSTLKIQPAKLEDSAVYLCASSWNWDSNYGYTFGSGTRLTVV.

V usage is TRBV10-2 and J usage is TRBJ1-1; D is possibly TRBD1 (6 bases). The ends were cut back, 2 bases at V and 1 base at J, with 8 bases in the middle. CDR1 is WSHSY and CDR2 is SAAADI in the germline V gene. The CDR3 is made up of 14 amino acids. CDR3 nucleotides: TGCGCCAGCAGTGAGAACAGGGCGAACACTGAAGCTTTCTTT. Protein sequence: CASSENRANTEAFF.

CDR3 sequence: CASSPMGGSSYNEQFF. The CDR3 nucleotides read TGTGCCAGCAGCCCCATGGGGGGGAGCTCCTACAATGAGCAGTTCTTC. The rearrangement uses TRBV9 and TRBJ2-1, with 7 bases fitting TRBD2. Looked up from germline, CDR1 is SGDLS and CDR2 is YYNGEE. The CDR3 contains 16 residues. The V segment lost 4 bases and the J segment 0 bases; nucleotides outside the gene matches: 7.